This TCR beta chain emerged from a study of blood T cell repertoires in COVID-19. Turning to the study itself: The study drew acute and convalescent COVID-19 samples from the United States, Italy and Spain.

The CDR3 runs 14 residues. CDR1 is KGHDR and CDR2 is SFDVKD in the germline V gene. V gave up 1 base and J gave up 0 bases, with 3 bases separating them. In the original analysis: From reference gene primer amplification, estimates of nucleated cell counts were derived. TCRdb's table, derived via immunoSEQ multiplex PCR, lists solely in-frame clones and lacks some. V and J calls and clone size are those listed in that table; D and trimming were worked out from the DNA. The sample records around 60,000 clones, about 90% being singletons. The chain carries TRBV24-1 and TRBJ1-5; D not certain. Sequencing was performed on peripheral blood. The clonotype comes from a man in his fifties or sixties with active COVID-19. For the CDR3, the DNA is TGTGCCACCAGTGATTTTAGTAGCAATCAGCCCCAGCATTTT. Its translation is CATSDFSSNQPQHF.